This passage covers 18 T cell receptor beta chains from one sample sequenced in a study of regulatory T cells in long-lasting Graves disease. Combining iRepertoire HTBI primers with Arm-PCR of CDR3 regions, the authors built TCR beta libraries. TCRdb ran MiXCR on the multiplex PCR reads and lists one entry per CDR3 protein. The profile covers 680,000 or so distinct CDR3 sequences, with roughly 15% appearing a single time and approximately 20% taken by the ten largest. Time point meaning: newly diagnosed GD, antithyroid drugs for less than 3 months. Construction of the TCR library relied on RNA isolated from PBMCs. These same records also appear under a second study, on T cells in Graves' hyperthyroidism and ophthalmopathy.

The sequences come from peripheral blood mononuclear cells (PBMCs), collected at new diagnosis, from a patient treated with antithyroid drugs. These receptor sequences come from a woman in her 30s with Graves disease.

This clonotype showed up just a few times. The V call is TRBV19, the J call TRBJ2-7, with a weak D call TRBD2 (6 bases). The germline CDR1 and CDR2 sequences are LNHDA and SQIVND (reference sequence). Trimming took 5 bases from V and 4 from J, leaving 24 bases between them. The CDR3 is made up of 17 amino acids. CDR3 residues: CASSLPGLSFLEYEQYF. Here the CDR3 DNA reads TGTGCCAGTAGTCTACCCGGACTATCGTTCTTAGAATACGAGCAGTACTTC.

This clonotype was found many times. The V call is TRBV3-1, the J call TRBJ2-7, with D maybe TRBD2 (5 bases). Looked up from germline, CDR1 is LGHDT and CDR2 is YNNKEL (reference sequence). There are 13 residues in the CDR3. Trimming stripped 4 bases from V and 5 bases from J, with 12 bases between. CDR3 sequence: CASSRANGDEQYF. CDR3 DNA: TGTGCCAGCAGCCGGGCTAACGGGGACGAGCAGTACTTC.

CDR3 loop: CASSPGQPSNEKLFF. DNA of the CDR3: TGTGCCAGCTCACCGGGACAGCCGTCTAATGAAAAACTGTTTTTT. The V gene is TRBV18, the J gene TRBJ1-4; the match to TRBD1 covers 7 bases. The CDR3 loop spans 15 amino acids. Trimming removed 3 bases from V and 3 bases from J; junction bases left unmatched: 4. Germline CDR1 reads KGHSH; CDR2 reads LQKENI.

Many counts were recorded for this clonotype. The V and J genes are TRBV28 and TRBJ1-2, with D hard to call. The CDR3 runs to 12 residues. Germline V gene sequence: CDR1 MDHEN, CDR2 SYDVKM. Between the trimmed V and J ends, which lost 2 bases and 6 bases, there was a span of 7 bases. CDR3 region: CASSLPGDGYTF. CDR3 nucleotide sequence: TGTGCCAGCAGTTTACCCGGGGATGGCTACACCTTC.

The genes are TRBV7-9 and TRBJ1-6, with TRBD1 as a possible D gene (6 bases). CDR1 and CDR2 (germline): SEHNR, FQNEAQ (reference sequence). The CDR3 covers 18 residues. V was trimmed by 1 base and J by 0 bases, leaving 13 bases between them. CDR3 sequence reads: CASSLEAGAVSYNSPLHF. For the CDR3, the DNA is TGTGCCAGCAGCTTAGAAGCGGGGGCCGTCTCCTATAATTCACCCCTCCACTTT.

V and J are TRBV20-1 and TRBJ1-1, with a tentative D call TRBD1 (6 bases). The length of the CDR3 is 12 residues. Germline CDR1 DFQATT, CDR2 SNEGSKA (reference sequence). CDR3 in amino acids: CRKTGRNTEAFF. The CDR3 nucleotides read TGCAGGAAAACAGGGAGGAACACTGAAGCTTTCTTT.

Details on this clonotype: A clone one base away is much larger, so this may be a read error. The chain employs TRBV2 and TRBJ1-5; no clear D. The CDR3 sequence is 15 residues long. V was trimmed by 6 bases and J by 6 bases, leaving 18 bases between them. Germline V CDR1 and CDR2: SNHLY, FYNNEI. CDR3 region: CASRTDEGKRQPQHF. DNA for the CDR3: TGTGCCAGCAGGACTGATGAGGGTAAACGTCAGCCCCAGCATTTT. The entire variable domain, with the rest obtained from reference TRBV2 and TRBJ1-5, is as follows: EPEVTQTPSHQVTQMGQEVILRCVPISNHLYFYWYRQILGQKVEFLVSFYNNEISEKSEIFDDQFSVERPDGSNFTLKIRSTKLEDSAMYFCASRTDEGKRQPQHFGDGTRLSIL.

J is TRBJ2-7 and V is TRBV9; TRBD2 might be the D (6 bases). Trimming removed 3 bases at V and 4 bases at J, with 17 bases between. Germline CDR1 reads SGDLS; CDR2 reads YYNGEE. This CDR3 has 15 residues. CDR3 DNA sequence: TGTGCCAGCAGCGGGGGGGACTGGGGGATATACGAGCAGTACTTC. It translates to CASSGGDWGIYEQYF.

The table lists this clonotype with a few counts. The chain joins TRBV11-2 to TRBJ2-2; no firm D call. Per the germline V gene, CDR1 is SGHAT and CDR2 is FQNNGV. CDR3 length: 14 amino acids. Trimming left V 5 bases short and J 4 bases short, with 11 bases between. DNA of the CDR3: TGTGCCAGCAGCCTCGGAGCGCTCACCGGGGAGCTGTTTTTT. This translates into CASSLGALTGELFF.

This clonotype was seen repeatedly, ten times or more. The rearrangement links TRBV12-3 or TRBV12-4 to TRBJ2-7; D not resolved. Trimming removed 3 bases from V and 5 bases from J, with 2 bases in between. The CDR3 is 10 residues long. CDR3 in amino acids: CASSFDEQYF. Here the CDR3 DNA reads TGTGCCAGCAGTTTCGACGAGCAGTACTTC.

The chain combines TRBV5-1 with TRBJ2-2, with D uncertain. Germline CDR1 is SGHRS and CDR2 is YFSETQ. The V gene lost 6 bases and the J gene lost 2 bases, with 5 bases spanning the gap. The CDR3 extends over 12 amino acids. CDR3 region: CASIQNTGELFF. The CDR3 DNA is TGCGCCAGCATTCAAAACACCGGGGAGCTGTTTTTT.

In its sample, this clonotype was seen a few times. CDR3 DNA sequence: TGTGCCAGCAGCCAATTGGGCGGTCCGGAGACCCAGTACTTC. This gives the protein CASSQLGGPETQYF. V usage is TRBV3-1 and J usage is TRBJ2-5; no reliable D call. V was clipped by 2 bases and J by 5 bases, with 12 bases between them. The CDR3 loop spans 14 amino acids. CDR1 and CDR2 (germline): LGHDT, YNNKEL (reference sequence).

The sample holds one count of this clonotype. The chain uses TRBV6-2 or TRBV6-3 and TRBJ2-6; D remains unclear. Germline lookup yields CDR1 MNHEY and CDR2 SVGEGT. The germline V and J ends were trimmed by 5 bases and 0 bases, with 11 bases remaining between them. The CDR3 covers 16 residues. DNA for the CDR3: TGTGCCAGCAGTGGCCGGACCCTCTCTGGGGCCAACGTCCTGACTTTC. Translation gives CASSGRTLSGANVLTF.

The sample holds many counts of this clonotype. J is TRBJ2-1 and V is TRBV5-1, with D perhaps TRBD2 (6 bases). Germline loops: CDR1 SGHRS, CDR2 YFSETQ. Trimming pared 0 bases from V and 5 bases from J, leaving 12 bases between. The CDR3 sequence is 15 residues long. The DNA of the CDR3 is TGCGCCAGCAGCTTGGAGGGACTGACTAACAATGAGCAGTTCTTC. Its protein product is CASSLEGLTNNEQFF.

This clonotype was seen repeatedly, ten times or more. The chain combines TRBV27 with TRBJ2-7; no reliable D call. The CDR3 covers 13 residues. Germline V gene lookup returns CDR1 MNHEY and CDR2 SMNVEV (reference sequence). Trimming shortened V by 3 bases and J by 2 bases, and 8 bases separated the two germline ends. CDR3 residues: CASSFRAAYEQYF. The CDR3 DNA reads TGTGCCAGCAGTTTCCGGGCTGCCTACGAGCAGTACTTC.

This clonotype has at least ten counts. As DNA, the CDR3 is TGCAGCGTTTCCAGGGGGCCCGAAGACACTGAAGCTTTCTTT. Protein: CSVSRGPEDTEAFF. The chain uses TRBV29-1 and TRBJ1-1; 8 bases are shared with TRBD1. CDR1 is SQVTM, CDR2 ANQGSEA, per germline. This CDR3 contains 14 residues. The ends lost 5 bases at V and 3 bases at J; junction bases unmatched: 8.

This clonotype was seen a few times. CDR3 in amino acids: CASSHQNPLLAAVTETQYF. The CDR3 nucleotides read TGTGCCAGCAGCCACCAAAATCCCCTCCTAGCGGCAGTGACAGAGACCCAGTACTTC. The chain joins TRBV3-1 to TRBJ2-5; 7 nucleotides match TRBD2. V gave up 3 bases and J gave up 4 bases; unmatched junction bases: 20. Germline assignment: CDR1 LGHDT and CDR2 YNNKEL (reference sequence). This CDR3 is 19 amino acids long.

This rearrangement joins TRBV28 to TRBJ1-6; D not certain. V shed 1 base and J shed 12 bases, with 13 bases lying between them. This CDR3 comprises 14 residues. Per the germline V gene, CDR1 is MDHEN and CDR2 is SYDVKM. The CDR3 DNA follows: TGTGCCAGCAGTTTATCGGCCCTGAATCTACCCCTCCACTTT. It translates to CASSLSALNLPLHF.